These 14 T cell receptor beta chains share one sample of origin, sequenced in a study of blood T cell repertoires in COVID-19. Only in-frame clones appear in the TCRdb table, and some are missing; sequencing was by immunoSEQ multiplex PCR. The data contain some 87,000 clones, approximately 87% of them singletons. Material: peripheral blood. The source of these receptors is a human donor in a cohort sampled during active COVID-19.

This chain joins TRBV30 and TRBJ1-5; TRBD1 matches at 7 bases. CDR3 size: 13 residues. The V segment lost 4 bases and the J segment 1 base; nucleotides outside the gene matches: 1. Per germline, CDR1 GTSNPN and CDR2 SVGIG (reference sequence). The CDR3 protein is CAWNRGSNQPQHF. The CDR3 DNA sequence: TGTGCCTGGAACAGGGGAAGCAATCAGCCCCAGCATTTT.

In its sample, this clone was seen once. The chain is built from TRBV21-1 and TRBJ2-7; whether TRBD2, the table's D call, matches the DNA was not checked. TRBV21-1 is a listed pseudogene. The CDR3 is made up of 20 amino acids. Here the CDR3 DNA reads TGTGCCAGCAGCAAAGCGGGTCCTAGCGGGGGGGCCGCTGGCTCCTACGAGCAGTACTTC. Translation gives CASSKAGPSGGAAGSYEQYF.

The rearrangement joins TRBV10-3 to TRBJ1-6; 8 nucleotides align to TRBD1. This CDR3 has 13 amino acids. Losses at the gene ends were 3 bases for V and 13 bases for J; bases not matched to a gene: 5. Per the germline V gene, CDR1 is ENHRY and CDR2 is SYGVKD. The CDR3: CAISDPQGAPLHF. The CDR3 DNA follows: TGTGCCATCAGTGACCCTCAGGGGGCTCCCCTCCACTTT.

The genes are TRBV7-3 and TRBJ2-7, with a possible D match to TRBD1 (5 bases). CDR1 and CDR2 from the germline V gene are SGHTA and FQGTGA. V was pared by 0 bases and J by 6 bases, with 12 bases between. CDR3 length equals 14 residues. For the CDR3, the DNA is TGTGCCAGCAGCTTAACGGGGCAGGCCGCCGAGCAGTACTTC. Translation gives CASSLTGQAAEQYF.

CDR3 protein: CASSLYGAANEKLFF. CDR3 in DNA: TGCGCCAGCAGCTTGTATGGGGCTGCTAATGAAAAACTGTTTTTT. J is TRBJ1-4 and V is TRBV5-1, with D perhaps matching TRBD1 (5 bases). With 1 base removed from V and 3 bases from J, the gap between germline ends came to 10 bases. Germline assignment: CDR1 SGHRS and CDR2 YFSETQ. The length of the CDR3 is 15 residues.

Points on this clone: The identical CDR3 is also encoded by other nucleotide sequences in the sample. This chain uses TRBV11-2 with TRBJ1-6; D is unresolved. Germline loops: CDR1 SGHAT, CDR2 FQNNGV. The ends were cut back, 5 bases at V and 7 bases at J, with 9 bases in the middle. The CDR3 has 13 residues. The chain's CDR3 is CASSTPGNSPLHF. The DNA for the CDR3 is TGTGCCAGCAGCACACCGGGGAATTCACCCCTCCACTTT.

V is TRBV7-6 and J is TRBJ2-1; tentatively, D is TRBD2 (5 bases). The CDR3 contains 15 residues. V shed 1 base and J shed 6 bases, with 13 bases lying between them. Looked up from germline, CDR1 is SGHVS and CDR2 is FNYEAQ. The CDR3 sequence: CASSLVARTPNEQFF. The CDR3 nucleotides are TGTGCCAGCAGCTTAGTAGCGCGGACGCCCAATGAGCAGTTCTTC.

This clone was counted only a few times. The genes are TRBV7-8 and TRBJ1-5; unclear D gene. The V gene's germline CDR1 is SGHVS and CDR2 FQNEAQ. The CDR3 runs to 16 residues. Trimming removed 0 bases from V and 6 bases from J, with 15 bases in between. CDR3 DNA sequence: TGTGCCAGCAGCTTAGCGTCGGCAGGAGCGGGTCAGCCCCAGCATTTT. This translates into CASSLASAGAGQPQHF.

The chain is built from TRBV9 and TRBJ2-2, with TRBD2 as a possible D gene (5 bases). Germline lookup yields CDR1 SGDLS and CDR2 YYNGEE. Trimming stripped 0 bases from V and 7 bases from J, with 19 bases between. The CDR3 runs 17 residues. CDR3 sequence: CASSVALVLLSGGELFF. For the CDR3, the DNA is TGTGCCAGCAGCGTAGCTCTGGTACTCCTAAGCGGCGGGGAGCTGTTTTTT.

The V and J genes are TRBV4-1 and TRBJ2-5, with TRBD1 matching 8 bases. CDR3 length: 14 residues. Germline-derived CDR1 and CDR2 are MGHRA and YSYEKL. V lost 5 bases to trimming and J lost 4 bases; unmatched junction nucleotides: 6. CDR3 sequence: CASSYRGKAETQYF. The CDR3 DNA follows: TGCGCCAGCAGCTACAGGGGGAAGGCAGAGACCCAGTACTTC.

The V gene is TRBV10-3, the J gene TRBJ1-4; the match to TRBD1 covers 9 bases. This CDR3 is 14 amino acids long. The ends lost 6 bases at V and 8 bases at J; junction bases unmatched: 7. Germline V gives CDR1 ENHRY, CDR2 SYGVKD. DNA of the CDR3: TGTGCCATCAGAGGGGACAGGGAAGGAGAAAAACTGTTTTTT. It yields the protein CAIRGDREGEKLFF.

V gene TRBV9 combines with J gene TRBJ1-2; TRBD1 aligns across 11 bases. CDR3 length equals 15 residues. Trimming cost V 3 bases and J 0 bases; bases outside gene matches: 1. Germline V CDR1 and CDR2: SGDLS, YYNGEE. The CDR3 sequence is CASSGGQGANYGYTF. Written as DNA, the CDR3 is TGTGCCAGCAGCGGGGGACAGGGGGCTAACTATGGCTACACCTTC. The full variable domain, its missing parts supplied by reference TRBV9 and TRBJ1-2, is DSGVTQTPKHLITATGQRVTLRCSPRSGDLSVYWYQQSLDQGLQFLIQYYNGEERAKGNILERFSAQQFPDLHSELNLSSLELGDSALYFCASSGGQGANYGYTFGSGTRLTVV.

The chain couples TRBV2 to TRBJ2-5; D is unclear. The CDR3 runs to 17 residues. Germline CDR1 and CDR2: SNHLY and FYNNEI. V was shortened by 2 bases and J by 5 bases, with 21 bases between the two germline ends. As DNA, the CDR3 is TGTGCCAGCAGTGAACAGAGGCCGGCCGGCCCCGGGGAGACCCAGTACTTC. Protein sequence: CASSEQRPAGPGETQYF.

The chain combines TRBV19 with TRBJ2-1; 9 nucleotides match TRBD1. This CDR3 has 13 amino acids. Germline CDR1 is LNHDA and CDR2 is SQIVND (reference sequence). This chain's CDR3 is CAARDRVGNEQFF. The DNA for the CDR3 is TGTGCTGCCCGGGACAGGGTGGGTAATGAGCAGTTCTTC.